This TCR beta chain derives from a study of cytomegalovirus exposure and HLA in healthy donors. Study results and limitations: With high specificity and sensitivity, the classifier reportedly diagnosed cytomegalovirus status.

This CDR3 has 13 amino acids. J lost 3 bases, V lost 7 bases, and 5 bases had no gene match. Germline V gene sequence: CDR1 SQVTM, CDR2 ANQGSEA. There are a few counts of this clone. No antigen is known for it. Amplification used 60 Vbeta primers and 13 Jbeta primers. Repertoires were generated with immunoSEQ multiplex PCR, while TCRdb's copy carries only in-frame clones and drops some. The sample has approximately 200,000 clones, 79% seen once. The receptor was derived from a girl between 5 and 17 years old in good health and CMV-seropositive. This chain connects TRBV29-1 to TRBJ1-2; TRBD1 agrees at 10 bases. The specimen was PBMCs. The DNA of the CDR3 is TGCAGCGCCCCGGGACAGGGGTACTATGGCTACACCTTC. The encoded protein is CSAPGQGYYGYTF.